This is a list of T cell receptor beta chains from one sample in a study of CD8 T cells in ankylosing spondylitis. TCRdb itself ran the 5' RACE reads through MiXCR, one entry per CDR3 protein. The sample has approximately 350,000 distinct CDR3 sequences; approximately 14% are singletons. The sample was blood, either unsorted or a sorted T cell fraction (not recorded which). The receptors originated from a male donor with ankylosing spondylitis or in good health (not recorded which). CDR3s include the opening cysteine and the closing phenylalanine or tryptophan. The D gene is left open where the match is weak. Where a row states a size, it is once, few, many or the class of an expanded clone; other rows omit it.

V	D	J	size	DNA	CDR3
TRBV9	NA	TRBJ2-5	few	TGTGCCAGCAGCGTAGGGGCCCGTGTGCCCCAGTACTTC	CASSVGARVPQYF
TRBV15	NA	TRBJ1-1	few	TGTGCCACCAGCAGAATGCAGGGGACCTCCATGAACACTGAAGCTTTCTTT	CATSRMQGTSMNTEAFF
TRBV5-1	NA	TRBJ2-3	NA	TGCGCCAGCAGCCCTCCTGGGGCAGGGTCCCCAGATACGCAGTATTTT	CASSPPGAGSPDTQYF
TRBV5-1	NA	TRBJ2-3	NA	TGCGCCAGCAGCCCGGCGGGACGGAGCACAGATACGCAGTATTTT	CASSPAGRSTDTQYF
TRBV12-3/TRBV12-4	NA	TRBJ2-2	once	TGTGCCAGCAGTTTCGGATCGACAGCGAACACCGGGGAGCTGTTTTTT	CASSFGSTANTGELFF
TRBV3-1	NA	TRBJ1-1	few	TGTGCCAGCAGCCCCCGACAAGGGGCAAGTGAAGCTTTCTTT	CASSPRQGASEAFF
TRBV2	NA	TRBJ1-6	many	TGTGCCAGCAGTGTAGACCGTTTCGGGGGTTCACCCCTCCACTTT	CASSVDRFGGSPLHF
TRBV11-3	NA	TRBJ2-4	few	TGTGCCAGCAGCTCATCGGCGGGTTTAGCCAAAAACATTCAGTACTTC	CASSSSAGLAKNIQYF
TRBV4-2	NA	TRBJ2-7	NA	TGTGCCAGCAGCCAAGATAAGGGCTACGAGCAGTACTTC	CASSQDKGYEQYF
TRBV7-7	TRBD2	TRBJ2-1	few	TGTGCCAGCAGCTTAGAAGCGGGAGAGAGGAATGAGCAGTTCTTC	CASSLEAGERNEQFF
TRBV20-1	TRBD1	TRBJ2-5	many	TGCAGTGCTAGAAGGGCCAGGGGGTTCCAAGAGACCCAGTACTTC	CSARRARGFQETQYF
TRBV10-3	TRBD1	TRBJ2-2	few	TGTGCCATCATGGGACGGACAGGGAGCACCGGGGAGCTGTTTTTT	CAIMGRTGSTGELFF
TRBV20-1	TRBD2	TRBJ2-2	few	TGCAGTGCTAGAGACCCTAGCGGACCGAACACCGGGGAGCTGTTTTTT	CSARDPSGPNTGELFF
TRBV20-1	TRBD2	TRBJ2-7	NA	TGCAGTGCTAGGGTAGCGGGAGGTATCTACGAGCAGTACTTC	CSARVAGGIYEQYF